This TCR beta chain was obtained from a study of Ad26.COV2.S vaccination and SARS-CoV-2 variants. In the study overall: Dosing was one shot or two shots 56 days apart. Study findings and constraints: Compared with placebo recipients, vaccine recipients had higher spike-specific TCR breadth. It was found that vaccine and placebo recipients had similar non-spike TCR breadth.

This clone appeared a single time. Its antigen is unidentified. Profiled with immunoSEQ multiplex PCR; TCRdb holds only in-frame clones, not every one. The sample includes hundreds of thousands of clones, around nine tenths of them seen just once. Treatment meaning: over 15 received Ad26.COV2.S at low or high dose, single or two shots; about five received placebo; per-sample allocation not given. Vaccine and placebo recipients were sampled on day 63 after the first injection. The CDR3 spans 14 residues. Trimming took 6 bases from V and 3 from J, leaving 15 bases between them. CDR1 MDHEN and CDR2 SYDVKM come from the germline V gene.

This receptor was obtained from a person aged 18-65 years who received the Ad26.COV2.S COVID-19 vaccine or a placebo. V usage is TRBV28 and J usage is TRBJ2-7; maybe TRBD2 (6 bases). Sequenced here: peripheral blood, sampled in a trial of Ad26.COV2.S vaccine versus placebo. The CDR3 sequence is CASSPGGAFYEQYF. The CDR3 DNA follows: TGTGCCAGCAGCCCCGGAGGGGCCTTCTACGAGCAGTACTTC.